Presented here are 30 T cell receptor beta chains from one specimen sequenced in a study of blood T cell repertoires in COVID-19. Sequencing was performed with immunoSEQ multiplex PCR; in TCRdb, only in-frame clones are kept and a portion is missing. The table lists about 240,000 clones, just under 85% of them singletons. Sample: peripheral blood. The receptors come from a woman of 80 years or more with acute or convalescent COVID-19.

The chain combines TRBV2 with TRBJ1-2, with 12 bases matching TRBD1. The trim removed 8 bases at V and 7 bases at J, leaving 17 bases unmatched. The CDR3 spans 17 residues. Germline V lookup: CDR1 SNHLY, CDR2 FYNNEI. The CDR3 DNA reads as TGTGCCAGCGCGATGAGAGACTCCGGGACAGGGGGCGGTGGCTACACCTTC. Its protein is CASAMRDSGTGGGGYTF.

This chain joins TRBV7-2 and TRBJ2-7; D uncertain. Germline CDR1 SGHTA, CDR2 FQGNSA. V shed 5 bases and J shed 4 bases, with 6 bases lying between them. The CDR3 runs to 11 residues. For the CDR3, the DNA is TGTGCCAGCAGCCCTCTATACGAGCAGTACTTC. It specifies CASSPLYEQYF.

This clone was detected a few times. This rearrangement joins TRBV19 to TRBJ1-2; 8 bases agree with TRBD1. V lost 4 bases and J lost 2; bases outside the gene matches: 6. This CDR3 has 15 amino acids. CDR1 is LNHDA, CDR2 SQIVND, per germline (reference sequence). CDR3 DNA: TGTGCCAGTAGTAACCGACAGGGGAGGAACTATGGCTACACCTTC. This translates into CASSNRQGRNYGYTF.

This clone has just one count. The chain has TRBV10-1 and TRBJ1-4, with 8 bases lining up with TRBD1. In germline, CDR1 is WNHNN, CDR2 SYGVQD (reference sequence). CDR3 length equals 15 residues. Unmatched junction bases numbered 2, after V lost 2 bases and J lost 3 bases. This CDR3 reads CASSEGQGANEKLFF. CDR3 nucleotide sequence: TGCGCCAGCAGTGAGGGACAGGGTGCTAATGAAAAACTGTTTTTT.

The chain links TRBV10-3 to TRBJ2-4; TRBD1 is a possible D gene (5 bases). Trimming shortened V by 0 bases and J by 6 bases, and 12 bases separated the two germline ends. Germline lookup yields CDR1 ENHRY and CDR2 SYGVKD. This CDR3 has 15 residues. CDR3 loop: CAISESNPQGNIQYF. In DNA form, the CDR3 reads TGTGCCATCAGTGAGTCGAACCCTCAGGGAAACATTCAGTACTTC.

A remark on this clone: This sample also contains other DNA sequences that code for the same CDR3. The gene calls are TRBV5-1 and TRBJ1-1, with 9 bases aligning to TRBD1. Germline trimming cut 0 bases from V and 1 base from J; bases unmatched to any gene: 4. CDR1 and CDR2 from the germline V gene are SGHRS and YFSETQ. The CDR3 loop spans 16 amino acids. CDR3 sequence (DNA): TGCGCCAGCAGCTTGGAGGGGACAGGGAAGAACACTGAAGCTTTCTTT. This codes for CASSLEGTGKNTEAFF.

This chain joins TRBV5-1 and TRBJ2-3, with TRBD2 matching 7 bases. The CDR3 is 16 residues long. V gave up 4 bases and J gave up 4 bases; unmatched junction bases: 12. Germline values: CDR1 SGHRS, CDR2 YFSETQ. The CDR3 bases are TGCGCCAGCAGCCTCCCGGGGGGACCCCCCCCAGATACGCAGTATTTT. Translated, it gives CASSLPGGPPPDTQYF.

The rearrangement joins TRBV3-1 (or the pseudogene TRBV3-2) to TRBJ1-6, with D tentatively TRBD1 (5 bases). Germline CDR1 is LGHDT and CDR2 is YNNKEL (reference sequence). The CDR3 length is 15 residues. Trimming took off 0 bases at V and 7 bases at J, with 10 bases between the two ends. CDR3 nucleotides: TGTGCCAGCAGCCAAGATTGGGGGGACAATTCACCCCTCCACTTT. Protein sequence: CASSQDWGDNSPLHF.

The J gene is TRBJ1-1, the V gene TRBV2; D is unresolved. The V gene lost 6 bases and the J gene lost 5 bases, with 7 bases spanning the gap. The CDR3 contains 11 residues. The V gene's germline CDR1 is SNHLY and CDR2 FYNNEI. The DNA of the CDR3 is TGTGCCAGCAGCTACTTTACTGAAGCTTTCTTT. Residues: CASSYFTEAFF. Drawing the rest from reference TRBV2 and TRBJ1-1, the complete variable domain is EPEVTQTPSHQVTQMGQEVILRCVPISNHLYFYWYRQILGQKVEFLVSFYNNEISEKSEIFDDQFSVERPDGSNFTLKIRSTKLEDSAMYFCASSYFTEAFFGQGTRLTVV.

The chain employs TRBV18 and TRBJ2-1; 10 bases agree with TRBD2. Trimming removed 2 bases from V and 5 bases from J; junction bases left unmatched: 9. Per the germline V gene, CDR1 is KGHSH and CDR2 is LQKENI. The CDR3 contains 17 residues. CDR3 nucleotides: TGTGCCAGCTCACCATTATTTTCCGGACTAGCGGACAATGAGCAGTTCTTC. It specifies CASSPLFSGLADNEQFF. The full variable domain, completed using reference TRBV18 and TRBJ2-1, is NAGVMQNPRHLVRRRGQEARLRCSPMKGHSHVYWYRQLPEEGLKFMVYLQKENIIDESGMPKERFSAEFPKEGPSILRIQQVVRGDSAAYFCASSPLFSGLADNEQFFGPGTRLTVL.

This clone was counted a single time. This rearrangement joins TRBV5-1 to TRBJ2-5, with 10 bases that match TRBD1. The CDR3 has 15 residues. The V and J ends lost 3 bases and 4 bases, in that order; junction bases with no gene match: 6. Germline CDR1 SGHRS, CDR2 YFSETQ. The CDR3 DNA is TGCGCCAGCAGCTCCCCTCGGACAGGGGGAGAGACCCAGTACTTC. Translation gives CASSSPRTGGETQYF.

For the CDR3, the DNA is TGTGCCAGCGTTCAGACTACCAACGGTAATTCACCCCTCCACTTT. Its translation is CASVQTTNGNSPLHF. This chain joins TRBV2 and TRBJ1-6; D unclear. V gave up 8 bases and J gave up 6 bases, with 17 bases separating them. The CDR3 is 15 residues long. From germline, CDR1 is SNHLY and CDR2 FYNNEI.

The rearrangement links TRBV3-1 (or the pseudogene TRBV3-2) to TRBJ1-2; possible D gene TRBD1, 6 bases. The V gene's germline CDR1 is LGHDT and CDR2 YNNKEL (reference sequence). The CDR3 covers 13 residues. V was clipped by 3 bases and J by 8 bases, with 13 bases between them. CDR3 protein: CASSQGGLGGYTF. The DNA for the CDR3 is TGTGCCAGCAGCCAGGGGGGGCTAGGAGGCTACACCTTC.

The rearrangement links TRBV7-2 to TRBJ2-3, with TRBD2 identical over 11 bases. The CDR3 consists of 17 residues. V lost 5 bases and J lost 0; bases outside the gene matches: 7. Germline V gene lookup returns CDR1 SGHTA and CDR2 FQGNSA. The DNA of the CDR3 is TGTGCCAGCAGCGCTAACAGACTAGCGGGGAGCACAGATACGCAGTATTTT. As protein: CASSANRLAGSTDTQYF.

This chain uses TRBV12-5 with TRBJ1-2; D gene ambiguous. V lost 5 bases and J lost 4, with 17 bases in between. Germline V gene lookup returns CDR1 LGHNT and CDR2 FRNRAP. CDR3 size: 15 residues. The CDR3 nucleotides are TGTGCTAGTGGTACCACCCCGGAGTCCTTCTATGGCTACACCTTC. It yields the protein CASGTTPESFYGYTF. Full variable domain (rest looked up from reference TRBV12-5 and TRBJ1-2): DARVTQTPRHKVTEMGQEVTMRCQPILGHNTVFWYRQTMMQGLELLAYFRNRAPLDDSGMPKDRFSAEMPDATLATLKIQPSEPRDSAVYFCASGTTPESFYGYTFGSGTRLTVV.

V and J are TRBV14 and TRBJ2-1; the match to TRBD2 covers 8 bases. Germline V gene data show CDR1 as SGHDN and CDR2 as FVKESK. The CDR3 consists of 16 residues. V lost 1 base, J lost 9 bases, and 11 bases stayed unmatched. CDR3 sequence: CASSQVGRGAWSEQFF. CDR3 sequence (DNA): TGTGCCAGCAGCCAAGTTGGGCGGGGGGCATGGAGTGAGCAGTTCTTC.

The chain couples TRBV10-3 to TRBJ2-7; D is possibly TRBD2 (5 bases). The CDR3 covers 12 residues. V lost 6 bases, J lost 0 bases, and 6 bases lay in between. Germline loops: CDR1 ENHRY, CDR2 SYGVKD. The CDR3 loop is CAISGDSYEQYF. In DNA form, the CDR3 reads TGTGCCATCAGCGGGGACTCCTACGAGCAGTACTTC.

The CDR3 DNA is TGCGCCAGCAGCCAAGGAAGCTCCGCCGGGGAGCTGTTTTTT. It is translated as CASSQGSSAGELFF. This chain uses TRBV4-1 with TRBJ2-2, with D unresolved. Between the trimmed V and J ends, which lost 1 base and 6 bases, there was a span of 9 bases. The germline V gene has CDR1 MGHRA and CDR2 YSYEKL. The CDR3 runs to 14 residues.

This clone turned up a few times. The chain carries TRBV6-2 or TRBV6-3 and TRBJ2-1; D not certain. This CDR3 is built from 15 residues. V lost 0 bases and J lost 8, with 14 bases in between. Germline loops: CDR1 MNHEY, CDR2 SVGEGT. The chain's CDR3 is CASSYSPLPIDEQFF. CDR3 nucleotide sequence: TGTGCCAGCAGTTACTCTCCCCTCCCTATCGATGAGCAGTTCTTC.

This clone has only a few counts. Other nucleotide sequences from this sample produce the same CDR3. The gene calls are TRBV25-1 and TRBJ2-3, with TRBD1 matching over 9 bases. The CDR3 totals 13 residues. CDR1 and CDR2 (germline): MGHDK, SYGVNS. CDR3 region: CATGGASTDTQYF. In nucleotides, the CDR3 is TGTGCAACAGGGGGCGCATCCACAGATACGCAGTATTTT.

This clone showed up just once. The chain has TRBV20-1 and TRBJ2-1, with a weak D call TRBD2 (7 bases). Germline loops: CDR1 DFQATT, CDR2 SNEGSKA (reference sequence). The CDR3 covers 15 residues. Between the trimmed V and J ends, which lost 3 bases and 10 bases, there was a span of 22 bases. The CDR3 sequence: CSASGAGAPEGEQFF. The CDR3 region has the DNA TGCAGTGCTAGTGGGGCGGGGGCCCCCGAGGGGGAGCAGTTCTTC.

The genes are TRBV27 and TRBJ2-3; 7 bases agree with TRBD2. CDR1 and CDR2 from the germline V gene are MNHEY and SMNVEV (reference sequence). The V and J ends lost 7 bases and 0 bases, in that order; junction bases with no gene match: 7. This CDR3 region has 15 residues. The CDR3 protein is CASTLGGLSTDTQYF. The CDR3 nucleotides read TGTGCCAGCACCCTGGGGGGGTTAAGCACAGATACGCAGTATTTT.

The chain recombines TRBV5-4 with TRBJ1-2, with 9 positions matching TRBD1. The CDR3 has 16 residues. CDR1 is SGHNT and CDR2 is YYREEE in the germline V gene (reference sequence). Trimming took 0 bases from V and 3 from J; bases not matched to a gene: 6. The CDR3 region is CASSLGYRGPDYGYTF. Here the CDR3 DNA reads TGTGCCAGCAGCTTGGGGTACAGGGGGCCGGACTATGGCTACACCTTC.

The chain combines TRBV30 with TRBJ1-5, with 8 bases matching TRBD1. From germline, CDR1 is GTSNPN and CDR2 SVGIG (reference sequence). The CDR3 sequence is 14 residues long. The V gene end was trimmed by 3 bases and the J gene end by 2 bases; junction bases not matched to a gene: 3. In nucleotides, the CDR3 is TGTGCCTGGAGGGACAGGGCCCGCAATCAGCCCCAGCATTTT. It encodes CAWRDRARNQPQHF. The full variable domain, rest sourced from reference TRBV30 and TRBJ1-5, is SQTIHQWPATLVQPVGSPLSLECTVEGTSNPNLYWYRQAAGRGLQLLFYSVGIGQISSEVPQNLSASRPQDRQFILSSKKLLLSDSGFYLCAWRDRARNQPQHFGDGTRLSIL.

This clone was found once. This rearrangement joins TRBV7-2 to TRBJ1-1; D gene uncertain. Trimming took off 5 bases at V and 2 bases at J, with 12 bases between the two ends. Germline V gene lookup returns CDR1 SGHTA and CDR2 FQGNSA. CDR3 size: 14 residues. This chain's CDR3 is CASSPRRDNTEAFF. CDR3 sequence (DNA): TGTGCCAGCAGCCCCCGGAGGGATAACACTGAAGCTTTCTTT.

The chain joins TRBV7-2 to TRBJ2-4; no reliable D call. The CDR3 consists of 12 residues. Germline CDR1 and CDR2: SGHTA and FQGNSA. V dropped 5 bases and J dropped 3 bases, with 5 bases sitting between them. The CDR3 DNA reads TGTGCCAGCAGCCCGGTCAAAAACATTCAGTACTTC. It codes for CASSPVKNIQYF.

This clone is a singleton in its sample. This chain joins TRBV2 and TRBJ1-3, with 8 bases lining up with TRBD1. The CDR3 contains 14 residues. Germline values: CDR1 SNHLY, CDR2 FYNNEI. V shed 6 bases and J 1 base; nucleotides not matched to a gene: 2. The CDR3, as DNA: TGTGCCAGCAGGGACAGGGAATCTGGAAACACCATATATTTT. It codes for CASRDRESGNTIYF.

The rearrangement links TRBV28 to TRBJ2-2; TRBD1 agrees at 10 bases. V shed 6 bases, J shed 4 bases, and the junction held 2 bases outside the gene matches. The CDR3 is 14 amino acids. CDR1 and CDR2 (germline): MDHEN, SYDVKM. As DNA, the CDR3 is TGTGCCAGCAGCGGGACAGGGGCCACCGGGGAGCTGTTTTTT. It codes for CASSGTGATGELFF.

The CDR3 is CASSPVGLENTEAFF. The CDR3 DNA reads TGCGCCAGCAGCCCTGTGGGACTCGAGAACACTGAAGCTTTCTTT. The gene calls are TRBV4-1 and TRBJ1-1; tentatively, D is TRBD1 (5 bases). CDR1 is MGHRA, CDR2 YSYEKL, per germline. V lost 4 bases and J 1 base, leaving 13 bases between the germline ends. CDR3 length: 15 amino acids.

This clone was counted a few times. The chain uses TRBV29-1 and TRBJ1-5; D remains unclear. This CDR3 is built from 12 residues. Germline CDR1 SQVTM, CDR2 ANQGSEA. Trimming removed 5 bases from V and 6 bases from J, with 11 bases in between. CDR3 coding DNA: TGCAGCGTTCTTGAGGGAGCTCAGCCCCAGCATTTT. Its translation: CSVLEGAQPQHF.